This T cell receptor (beta chain) was found in a study of PD-1 blockade in mismatch repair-deficient tumors. The CDR3 length is 16 residues. CDR1 SGHTA and CDR2 FQGNSA come from the germline V gene. V lost 3 bases, J lost 0 bases, and 11 bases lay in between. Profiling relied on immunoSEQ multiplex PCR, and the TCRdb table lists in-frame clones only, not all of them. The sample gives 56,000 or so clones, around 85% of which show up once; over 7.5% is in the top ten. The chain combines TRBV7-2 with TRBJ1-4, with D possibly matching TRBD1 (6 bases). This clonotype originated in an adult with mismatch repair-deficient cancer. Sequencing used peripheral blood, obtained roughly 19 weeks after starting pembrolizumab. CDR3: CASSFGQYATNEKLFF. The CDR3 nucleotides are TGTGCCAGCAGCTTCGGACAGTATGCAACTAATGAAAAACTGTTTTTT.